The 24 T cell receptor beta chains below were found in one sample sequenced in a study of response to subunit inactivated influenza vaccine. In TCRdb, the RT-PCR reads were re-called with MiXCR into one record per CDR3 protein. The table has roughly 290,000 distinct CDR3 sequences, roughly a fifth seen once. This specimen was PBMCs from blood, taken 21 months after vaccination. These receptors originate from a man aged 45 to 75 who received an inactivated influenza vaccine.

This clonotype was detected only a few times. The V call is TRBV20-1, the J call TRBJ2-5, with D possibly matching TRBD2 (6 bases). Trimming removed 5 bases at V and 2 bases at J, with 18 bases between. The CDR3 contains 15 residues. The germline V gene encodes CDR1 DFQATT and CDR2 SNEGSKA (reference sequence). CDR3 region: CSAPWLGGFQETQYF. Here the CDR3 DNA reads TGCAGTGCTCCTTGGCTCGGAGGGTTTCAAGAGACCCAGTACTTC.

Only a few counts were recorded for this clonotype. The chain uses TRBV12-3 or TRBV12-4 and TRBJ2-2; D remains ambiguous. The CDR3 has 13 residues. V lost 11 bases and J lost 0, with 10 bases in between. The CDR3 spells CAGRRSNTGELFF. The CDR3 DNA reads as TGTGCCGGTCGGAGATCGAACACCGGGGAGCTGTTTTTT.

This clonotype has just a few counts. This chain connects TRBV21-1 to TRBJ1-6; the table's D call of TRBD1 was not tested on the DNA. TRBV21-1 is a pseudogene. The CDR3 consists of 15 residues. CDR3 residues: CASSKVKGQGNPLHF. The CDR3 region has the DNA TGTGCCAGCAGCAAAGTTAAGGGACAGGGTAACCCCCTCCACTTT.

This clonotype was counted a few times. The chain links TRBV11-2 to TRBJ2-1; 9 nucleotides line up with TRBD2. With 5 bases clipped from V and 7 bases from J, the junction kept 6 bases outside the gene matches. Germline V gives CDR1 SGHAT, CDR2 FQNNGV. The CDR3 length is 14 residues. The CDR3: CASSRSGSMNEQFF. CDR3 DNA: TGTGCCAGCAGCCGTAGCGGGAGCATGAATGAGCAGTTCTTC.

In DNA, the CDR3 is TGTGCCAGCAGTCGGGACAGATGGACCGGGGAGCTGTTTTTT. Amino acid sequence: CASSRDRWTGELFF. V and J are TRBV6-1 and TRBJ2-2; 7 bases line up with TRBD1. Losses at the gene ends were 5 bases for V and 5 bases for J; bases not matched to a gene: 5. This CDR3 is 14 amino acids long. Germline CDR1 is MNHNS and CDR2 is SASEGT.

In DNA, the CDR3 is TGTGCCAGCAGCCAATTAGGTCTAGACTCTGGGACCCAGTACTTC. Translation gives CASSQLGLDSGTQYF. V usage is TRBV3-1 and J usage is TRBJ2-5, with unresolved D. Per germline, CDR1 LGHDT and CDR2 YNNKEL (reference sequence). CDR3 size: 15 residues. V lost 2 bases, J lost 7 bases, and 17 bases lay in between.

This clonotype was counted a few times. The chain employs TRBV19 and TRBJ1-1, with 8 positions matching TRBD1. J lost 11 bases, V lost 5 bases, and 4 bases had no gene match. This CDR3 is built from 11 residues. CDR1 LNHDA and CDR2 SQIVND come from the germline V gene (reference sequence). CDR3 nucleotides: TGTGCCAGTAGTCTCCGGGACAGGGCTTTCTTT. Its protein product is CASSLRDRAFF.

The rearrangement joins TRBV4-1 to TRBJ2-7; D may be TRBD2 (6 bases). The CDR3 totals 16 residues. V gave up 4 bases and J gave up 0 bases, with 16 bases separating them. CDR1 is MGHRA and CDR2 is YSYEKL in the germline V gene. CDR3 sequence: CASSLEWGEFSYEQYF. The CDR3 DNA reads TGCGCCAGCAGCCTGGAATGGGGGGAGTTCTCCTACGAGCAGTACTTC.

This sequence joins TRBV15 and TRBJ2-1, with D unresolved. Germline CDR1 reads LNHNV; CDR2 reads YYDKDF (reference sequence). This CDR3 comprises 12 residues. Trimming pared 6 bases from V and 8 bases from J, leaving 11 bases between. The DNA for the CDR3 is TGTGCCACCAGTTTATTTGGCTATGAGCAGTTCTTC. Protein product: CATSLFGYEQFF. Full variable domain (remainder filled in from reference TRBV15 and TRBJ2-1): DAMVIQNPRYQVTQFGKPVTLSCSQTLNHNVMYWYQQKSSQAPKLLFHYYDKDFNNEADTPDNFQSRRPNTSFCFLDIRSPGLGDTAMYLCATSLFGYEQFFGPGTRLTVL.

This clonotype was seen ten or more times. The gene calls are TRBV3-1 and TRBJ1-2; D remains ambiguous. CDR1 is LGHDT, CDR2 YNNKEL, per germline (reference sequence). The CDR3 has 12 residues. V was pared by 0 bases and J by 8 bases, with 7 bases between. In DNA form, the CDR3 reads TGTGCCAGCAGCCAAGATCGCGGGGGCTACACCTTC. Protein product: CASSQDRGGYTF.

This clonotype was counted many times. This rearrangement joins TRBV21-1 to TRBJ1-4. TRBV21-1 is listed as a pseudogene. This CDR3 comprises 14 residues. Here the CDR3 reads CASSKGVVNEKLFF. DNA of the CDR3: TGTGCCAGCAGCAAAGGCGTCGTTAATGAAAAACTGTTTTTT.

This clonotype has only one observation. The chain couples TRBV12-3 or TRBV12-4 to TRBJ2-5, with D perhaps matching TRBD2 (5 bases). The CDR3 contains 14 residues. Trimming pared 6 bases from V and 5 bases from J, leaving 16 bases between. The CDR3 DNA reads as TGTGCCAGCAGCGATTGGGCTAGCAGGGAGACCCAGTACTTC. It encodes CASSDWASRETQYF.

This clonotype occurred a few times. This chain uses TRBV12-3 or TRBV12-4 with TRBJ2-3; D might be TRBD2 (6 bases). V was clipped by 3 bases and J by 5 bases, with 18 bases between them. This CDR3 is 16 amino acids long. CDR3: CASSFRSGKEGDTQYF. DNA for the CDR3: TGTGCCAGCAGTTTCAGGAGTGGAAAGGAGGGAGATACGCAGTATTTT.

This clonotype was counted many times. CDR3 DNA sequence: TGTGCCTGGAGAATCTCTGGGGACACTGAAGCTTTCTTT. Its protein product is CAWRISGDTEAFF. This chain uses TRBV30 with TRBJ1-1; no clear D gene. Germline loops: CDR1 GTSNPN, CDR2 SVGIG (reference sequence). Trimming removed 3 bases at V and 3 bases at J, with 11 bases between. This CDR3 spans 13 amino acids.

The rearrangement links TRBV28 to TRBJ1-5; TRBD1 aligns across 8 bases. This CDR3 is built from 17 residues. The germline CDR1 and CDR2 sequences are MDHEN and SYDVKM. The J segment lost 5 bases and the V segment lost 5 bases, leaving 14 bases of the junction unmatched. As DNA, the CDR3 is TGTGCCAGCAGTCTACCCCGACAGGGGCGGTGGCATCAGCCCCAGCATTTT. Protein sequence: CASSLPRQGRWHQPQHF. Filled out from reference TRBV28 and TRBJ1-5, the complete variable domain reads DVKVTQSSRYLVKRTGEKVFLECVQDMDHENMFWYRQDPGLGLRLIYFSYDVKMKEKGDIPEGYSVSREKKERFSLILESASTNQTSMYLCASSLPRQGRWHQPQHFGDGTRLSIL.

The V call is TRBV12-3 or TRBV12-4, the J call TRBJ2-2; TRBD1 matches 7 bases. The CDR3 loop spans 16 amino acids. V lost 7 bases to trimming and J lost 4 bases; unmatched junction nucleotides: 12. The CDR3 loop is CASTPRQGPSTGELFF. The CDR3 DNA follows: TGTGCCAGCACCCCCCGACAGGGTCCCTCCACCGGGGAGCTGTTTTTT.

The chain is built from TRBV7-8 and TRBJ1-5, with D unresolved. The CDR3 loop spans 14 amino acids. Per the germline V gene, CDR1 is SGHVS and CDR2 is FQNEAQ. Trimming stripped 7 bases from V and 5 bases from J, with 15 bases between. The DNA of the CDR3 is TGTGCCAGCACCCAGAGGGTGGGTCATCAGCCCCAGCATTTT. Translation: CASTQRVGHQPQHF.

In this sample, this clonotype turned up a few times. The rearrangement uses TRBV4-2 and TRBJ2-2, with 8 bases identical to TRBD2. The V gene's germline CDR1 is LGHNA and CDR2 YNFKEQ. This CDR3 contains 16 residues. J lost 7 bases, V lost 0 bases, and 7 bases had no gene match. This chain's CDR3 is CASSQDGERESGELFF. CDR3 nucleotides: TGTGCCAGCAGCCAAGATGGGGAGCGGGAGAGCGGGGAGCTGTTTTTT.

The chain employs TRBV20-1 and TRBJ2-7; D may correspond to TRBD1 or TRBD2 (5 bases each). Trimming took off 6 bases at V and 3 bases at J, with 15 bases between the two ends. CDR1 and CDR2 from the germline V gene are DFQATT and SNEGSKA (reference sequence). This CDR3 is built from 13 residues. Here the CDR3 reads CSAEGPNSYEQYF. CDR3 bases: TGCAGTGCCGAGGGACCAAATAGCTACGAGCAGTACTTC.

This clonotype was detected ten times or more. This sequence joins TRBV29-1 and TRBJ2-1; 7 nucleotides match TRBD1. The V segment lost 4 bases and the J segment 2 bases; nucleotides outside the gene matches: 14. CDR1 SQVTM and CDR2 ANQGSEA come from the germline V gene. There are 17 residues in the CDR3. The CDR3 is CSVALTLQGVAYNEQFF. The DNA for the CDR3 is TGCAGCGTTGCACTAACCCTGCAGGGGGTGGCCTACAATGAGCAGTTCTTC.

The chain employs TRBV27 and TRBJ1-4, with 7 bases that match TRBD1. This CDR3 is 15 amino acids long. In germline, CDR1 is MNHEY, CDR2 SMNVEV (reference sequence). Germline trimming cut 8 bases from V and 5 bases from J; bases unmatched to any gene: 11. CDR3 sequence reads: CASGAGTVPNEKLFF. The CDR3 nucleotides are TGTGCCAGCGGTGCCGGGACAGTCCCGAATGAAAAACTGTTTTTT.

This clonotype has only a few counts. This chain joins TRBV6-1 and TRBJ1-1; D is unresolved. The CDR3 has 13 amino acids. From germline, CDR1 is MNHNS and CDR2 SASEGT. V lost 7 bases, J lost 4 bases, and 13 bases lay in between. The CDR3 loop reads CASKYITATEAFF. In DNA, the CDR3 is TGTGCCAGCAAATATATCACAGCCACTGAAGCTTTCTTT.

In its sample, this clonotype was seen a few times. This chain uses TRBV7-2 with TRBJ2-1; D uncertain. Trimming removed 2 bases from V and 0 bases from J, with 8 bases in between. The CDR3 is 15 residues long. Germline V lookup: CDR1 SGHTA, CDR2 FQGNSA. CDR3 loop: CASSLMADSYNEQFF. CDR3 bases: TGTGCCAGCAGCTTAATGGCGGACTCCTACAATGAGCAGTTCTTC. The full variable domain, with the rest looked up from reference TRBV7-2 and TRBJ2-1, is GAGVSQSPSNKVTEKGKDVELRCDPISGHTALYWYRQSLGQGLEFLIYFQGNSAPDKSGLPSDRFSAERTGGSVSTLTIQRTQQEDSAVYLCASSLMADSYNEQFFGPGTRLTVL.

The chain is built from TRBV7-3 and TRBJ2-3; 8 nucleotides agree with TRBD2. Unmatched junction bases numbered 10, after V lost 5 bases and J lost 3 bases. Germline V gene data show CDR1 as SGHTA and CDR2 as FQGTGA. This CDR3 is built from 16 residues. CDR3 nucleotide sequence: TGTGCCAGCAGCATCATAGCGGGGAGCGTTACAGATACGCAGTATTTT. Its translation is CASSIIAGSVTDTQYF.